A selection of T cell receptor beta chains follows, all from one sample in a study of immune evolution from preneoplasia to lung adenocarcinoma. The table came from immunoSEQ multiplex PCR; TCRdb's copy has only in-frame clones and leaves some out. The table shows about 3,700 clones, with approximately 80% occurring only once. The sample consisted of FFPE lung adenocarcinoma in situ tissue. Receptors were obtained from a person aged 70 to 85 with lung adenocarcinoma. Both conserved end residues are part of each CDR3. A D gene is named only where the DNA matches it firmly. Clone size is shown for a subset of rows, as once, few, many or a class of expanded clone.

v_call: TRBV7-3
j_call: TRBJ2-5
clone_size: .
d_call: .
cdr3_aa: CASSDSGETQYF
cdr3_nt: TGTGCCAGCAGCGACAGTGGGGAGACCCAGTACTTC

v_call: TRBV11-1
j_call: TRBJ1-1
clone_size: .
d_call: .
cdr3_aa: CASSRTLEAFF
cdr3_nt: TGTGCCAGCAGTAGGACCCTTGAAGCTTTCTTT

v_call: TRBV28
j_call: TRBJ2-7
clone_size: .
d_call: TRBD1
cdr3_aa: CASTDRVLTYEQYF
cdr3_nt: TGTGCCAGCACCGACAGGGTCTTAACCTACGAGCAGTACTTC

v_call: TRBV28
j_call: TRBJ1-2
clone_size: .
d_call: .
cdr3_aa: CASSFLGPDYGYTF
cdr3_nt: TGTGCCAGCAGTTTCTTGGGCCCGGATTATGGCTACACCTTC

v_call: TRBV5-1
j_call: TRBJ1-2
clone_size: .
d_call: .
cdr3_aa: CASSRAMTGAGGYTF
cdr3_nt: TGCGCCAGCAGCCGAGCAATGACAGGCGCCGGGGGCTACACCTTC

v_call: TRBV18
j_call: TRBJ1-4
clone_size: .
d_call: .
cdr3_aa: CASSRGQVEKLFF
cdr3_nt: TGTGCCAGCTCAAGAGGGCAGGTTGAAAAACTGTTTTTT

v_call: TRBV11-2
j_call: TRBJ2-1
clone_size: few
d_call: TRBD2
cdr3_aa: CASSFSGRAYYNEQFF
cdr3_nt: TGTGCCAGCAGCTTTAGCGGGAGGGCATACTACAATGAGCAGTTCTTC

v_call: TRBV28
j_call: TRBJ1-2
clone_size: .
d_call: .
cdr3_aa: CASIKGVLGSGYTF
cdr3_nt: TGTGCCAGCATCAAGGGGGTTCTTGGGTCAGGCTACACCTTC

v_call: TRBV29-1
j_call: TRBJ2-7
clone_size: .
d_call: .
cdr3_aa: CSVAVQDYEQYF
cdr3_nt: TGCAGCGTTGCAGTACAGGACTACGAGCAGTACTTC

v_call: TRBV5-1
j_call: TRBJ2-1
clone_size: few
d_call: TRBD2
cdr3_aa: CASSPGLAGGPDEQFF
cdr3_nt: TGCGCCAGCAGCCCCGGACTAGCGGGAGGGCCAGATGAGCAGTTCTTC

v_call: TRBV25-1
j_call: TRBJ1-3
clone_size: .
d_call: TRBD1
cdr3_aa: CASSETGGYSGNTIYF
cdr3_nt: TGTGCCAGCAGTGAAACAGGGGGCTACTCTGGAAACACCATATATTTT

v_call: TRBV27
j_call: TRBJ1-6
clone_size: .
d_call: .
cdr3_aa: CASSLSPGHRALHF
cdr3_nt: TGTGCCAGCAGTTTATCCCCAGGACATCGGGCCCTCCACTTT

v_call: TRBV7-2
j_call: TRBJ1-2
clone_size: .
d_call: .
cdr3_aa: CASSLADYGYTF
cdr3_nt: TGTGCCAGCAGCTTAGCGGACTATGGCTACACCTTC

v_call: TRBV7-8
j_call: TRBJ2-2
clone_size: once
d_call: TRBD2
cdr3_aa: CASSPGGGFTGELFF
cdr3_nt: TGTGCCAGCAGCCCGGGGGGGGGTTTCACCGGGGAGCTGTTTTTT

v_call: TRBV2
j_call: TRBJ2-1
clone_size: .
d_call: TRBD1
cdr3_aa: CASSDRTGAGNEQFF
cdr3_nt: TGTGCCAGCAGTGATCGGACAGGGGCGGGGAATGAGCAGTTCTTC

v_call: TRBV6-5
j_call: TRBJ1-1
clone_size: .
d_call: .
cdr3_aa: CASRKGTVNTEAFF
cdr3_nt: TGTGCCAGCAGAAAAGGGACGGTAAACACTGAAGCTTTCTTT

v_call: TRBV29-1
j_call: TRBJ2-7
clone_size: .
d_call: .
cdr3_aa: CSVGGGGNSYEQYF
cdr3_nt: TGCAGCGTTGGAGGGGGAGGGAACTCCTACGAGCAGTACTTC

v_call: TRBV14
j_call: TRBJ2-5
clone_size: .
d_call: TRBD1
cdr3_aa: CASSHQPGQGKETQYF
cdr3_nt: TGTGCCAGCAGCCACCAACCGGGACAGGGTAAAGAGACCCAGTACTTC

v_call: TRBV19
j_call: TRBJ2-1
clone_size: .
d_call: .
cdr3_aa: CASSMRPMIVGYMFF
cdr3_nt: TGTGCCAGTAGTATGCGTCCAATGATCGTTGGTTACATGTTCTTC

v_call: TRBV2
j_call: TRBJ1-2
clone_size: .
d_call: TRBD1
cdr3_aa: CASKGHQGARGYTF
cdr3_nt: TGTGCCAGCAAGGGCCACCAGGGGGCGCGGGGCTACACCTTC

v_call: TRBV7-2
j_call: TRBJ1-4
clone_size: .
d_call: .
cdr3_aa: CASSLIVNEKLFF
cdr3_nt: TGTGCCAGCAGCCTCATAGTAAACGAAAAACTGTTTTTT

v_call: TRBV2
j_call: TRBJ1-2
clone_size: .
d_call: TRBD1
cdr3_aa: CASSSDRGYGYTF
cdr3_nt: TGTGCCAGCAGTTCGGACAGGGGCTATGGCTACACCTTC

v_call: TRBV6-5
j_call: TRBJ1-1
clone_size: .
d_call: .
cdr3_aa: CASSFSGETEAFF
cdr3_nt: TGTGCCAGCAGTTTCTCGGGGGAGACTGAAGCTTTCTTT

v_call: TRBV2
j_call: TRBJ2-7
clone_size: .
d_call: TRBD2
cdr3_aa: CATFLTGGEQYF
cdr3_nt: TGTGCCACCTTCCTGACGGGGGGCGAGCAGTACTTC

v_call: TRBV6-4
j_call: TRBJ2-3
clone_size: once
d_call: .
cdr3_aa: CASSEDPSHTDTQYF
cdr3_nt: TGTGCCAGCAGTGAGGACCCCAGCCACACAGATACGCAGTATTTT

v_call: TRBV30
j_call: TRBJ2-1
clone_size: .
d_call: TRBD2
cdr3_aa: CAWSNGLAGAYEQFF
cdr3_nt: TGTGCCTGGAGTAACGGACTAGCGGGAGCCTATGAGCAGTTCTTC

v_call: TRBV11-2
j_call: TRBJ2-2
clone_size: .
d_call: TRBD2
cdr3_aa: CASSLDRLAANTGELFF
cdr3_nt: TGTGCCAGCAGCTTAGATCGGCTAGCGGCGAACACCGGGGAGCTGTTTTTT

v_call: TRBV11-2
j_call: TRBJ2-7
clone_size: .
d_call: .
cdr3_aa: CASSLDRFYEQYF
cdr3_nt: TGTGCCAGCAGCTTAGACAGATTCTACGAGCAGTACTTC

v_call: TRBV2
j_call: TRBJ1-4
clone_size: .
d_call: .
cdr3_aa: CASSERRVGVDEKLFF
cdr3_nt: TGTGCCAGCAGTGAAAGGCGGGTCGGGGTGGATGAAAAACTGTTTTTT